These T cell receptor beta chains were read from a single sample in a study of control samples from healthy donors and cancer patients. Using immunoSEQ multiplex PCR, the repertoire was profiled, and TCRdb retains in-frame clones only, with some absent. The profile shows about 180,000 clones, 90% to 95% of them singletons. Sequencing was performed on blood. Receptor source: a man under 40 in good health. CDR3s include the opening cysteine and the closing phenylalanine or tryptophan. A D gene is named only where the DNA matches it firmly. For some rows the clone size is stated as once, few or many, or as a class when expanded; others skip it.

>.|TRBJ2-7|TRBV5-5|.
TGTGCCAGCAGCTTTAGGCTAGACCCGCGCGAGCAGTACTTC
CASSFRLDPREQYF
>TRBD2|TRBJ2-7|TRBV5-6|.
TGTGCCAGCAGCGCGACTAGCGGGGCCTACGAGCAGTACTTC
CASSATSGAYEQYF
>TRBD1|TRBJ2-7|TRBV2|.
TGTGCCAGCAGTGAATCATCAATAACGGGACAGGGGTCCTACGAGCAGTACTTC
CASSESSITGQGSYEQYF
>.|TRBJ1-1|TRBV2|.
TGTGCCGGTCTGGTGAACACTGAAGCTTTCTTT
CAGLVNTEAFF
>TRBD1|TRBJ2-7|TRBV5-6|.
TGTGCCAGCAGCCCCGGGACAGACACTCCGAACGAGCAGTACTTC
CASSPGTDTPNEQYF
>TRBD2|TRBJ2-2|TRBV4-2|.
TGTGCCAGCAGCCAAGGGTTTGGACTAGCGGGGAAAACCGGGGAGCTGTTTTTT
CASSQGFGLAGKTGELFF
>.|TRBJ2-7|TRBV10-3|.
TGTGCCATCAGTGAGTCAATAGGGCGATCCTACGAGCAGTACTTC
CAISESIGRSYEQYF
>.|TRBJ1-6|TRBV5-1|.
TGCGCCAGCAGCTGGAGTTCGAGCTCCTATAATTCACCCCTCCACTTT
CASSWSSSSYNSPLHF
>.|TRBJ2-7|TRBV5-1|.
TGCGCCAGCCGCGAGGCGTACGAGCAGTACTTC
CASREAYEQYF
>TRBD1|TRBJ2-2|TRBV6-4|.
TGTGCCAGCAGCAGACAGGGTATCGGCACCGGGGAGCTGTTTTTT
CASSRQGIGTGELFF
>TRBD1|TRBJ1-6|TRBV28|.
TGTGCCAGCACCCCCGGGACAGTTAATTCACCCCTCCACTTT
CASTPGTVNSPLHF
>TRBD1|TRBJ2-7|TRBV7-8|.
TGTGCCAGCAGCTTCTCCCAGAGGGACAGCTACGAGCAGTACTTC
CASSFSQRDSYEQYF
>.|TRBJ1-5|TRBV27|.
TGTGCCAGCAGTCCCAGCTCTCACTCCCCCCAGCATTTT
CASSPSSHSPQHF
>.|TRBJ2-4|TRBV5-1|.
TGCGCCAGCAGCTTGGCCGTTGCAGGAGGGAACATTCAGTACTTC
CASSLAVAGGNIQYF
>TRBD2|TRBJ2-5|TRBV7-2|.
TGTGCCAGCAGCCTACTTCTCCTAGCGGGGGCGGGGGAGCAGTACTTC
CASSLLLLAGAGEQYF
>TRBD1|TRBJ1-2|TRBV28|.
TGTGCCAGCAGTTTAACGGGGACAGGGGGGCTGGGCTACACCTTC
CASSLTGTGGLGYTF
>TRBD2|TRBJ2-1|TRBV6-6|.
TGTGCCATCTCGAGTAGCGGGAGAACTGGCAATGAGCAGTTCTTC
CAISSSGRTGNEQFF
>TRBD2|TRBJ2-1|TRBV19|.
TGTGCCAGTAGTAGGACTAGCGGGAGCCTAAATGAGCAGTTCTTC
CASSRTSGSLNEQFF
>.|TRBJ1-1|TRBV19|.
TGTGCCAGTAGCAGGACGGAGGGGACCCTGAACACTGAAGCTTTCTTT
CASSRTEGTLNTEAFF
>TRBD1|TRBJ2-2|TRBV18|.
TGTGCCAGCTCACCACCGGGACAGGGTAGAACCGGGGAGCTGTTTTTT
CASSPPGQGRTGELFF
>.|TRBJ2-1|TRBV28|.
TGTGCCAGCAGTCTCTTATGGGTGACCTCGAATGAGCAGTTCTTC
CASSLLWVTSNEQFF
>TRBD1|TRBJ1-5|TRBV6-5|.
TGTGCCAGCAGGGCAGACAGGGGAAGCAATCAGCCCCAGCATTTT
CASRADRGSNQPQHF
>.|TRBJ1-1|TRBV24-1|once
TGTGCCACCAGTGATTTTCGAGGAGAAGCTTTCTTT
CATSDFRGEAFF
>.|TRBJ2-7|TRBV5-1|.
TGCGCCAGCAGCAGTCCCGGGACTGCTTACGAGCAGTACTTC
CASSSPGTAYEQYF
>TRBD2|TRBJ2-1|TRBV27|.
TGTGCCAGCAGCCGAAAACTAGCGGGGGGGCCTCACAATGAGCAGTTCTTC
CASSRKLAGGPHNEQFF
>.|TRBJ1-5|TRBV15|.
TGTGCCACCAGCAGAGATTCAGGGATAAATCAGCCCCAGCATTTT
CATSRDSGINQPQHF
>.|TRBJ2-2|TRBV27|once
TGTGCCAGCAGAGAGGGAGGTTTCACCGGGGAGCTGTTTTTT
CASREGGFTGELFF
>.|TRBJ1-1|TRBV6-2/TRBV6-3|.
TGTGCCAGCAACCCGGACAGAGGGAACACTGAAGCTTTCTTT
CASNPDRGNTEAFF
>.|TRBJ1-1|TRBV14|.
TGTGCCAGCAGCACTAGTTTCAACACTGAAGCTTTCTTT
CASSTSFNTEAFF
>.|TRBJ2-3|TRBV2|.
TGTGCCAGCAGTGAACTTGGGGCCGGGGGCTACCGAAACACAGATACGCAGTATTTT
CASSELGAGGYRNTDTQYF
>TRBD1|TRBJ2-5|TRBV5-6|.
TGTGCCAGCAGCTGGACCCCGGGACAGAAAGAGACCCAGTACTTC
CASSWTPGQKETQYF
>.|TRBJ2-6|TRBV23-1|.
TGCGCCAGCAGTCAAATTTGGCGGGTTTCTGGGGCCAACGTCCTGACTTTC
CASSQIWRVSGANVLTF
>TRBD1|TRBJ1-2|TRBV30|.
TGTGCCTGGAACTTCGGAACAGGGGCCAACTATGGCTACACCTTC
CAWNFGTGANYGYTF
>TRBD1|TRBJ1-4|TRBV9|.
TGTGCCAGCAGCGCGAACAGGGGTAGTCAAGAGGTTCCTAATGAAAAACTGTTTTTT
CASSANRGSQEVPNEKLFF
>TRBD1|TRBJ1-6|TRBV3-1/TRBV3-2|.
TGTGCCAGCAGCCCGACAGGGGCGGAACCCTCGCTAACACCCCTCCACTTT
CASSPTGAEPSLTPLHF
>TRBD1|TRBJ1-6|TRBV19|.
TGTGCCAGTACGTCCGGGACAGATAGTTCACCCCTCCACTTT
CASTSGTDSSPLHF
>TRBD1|TRBJ1-2|TRBV6-5|.
TGTGCCAGCAGTACCAAGACAGGGAGGGTCTATGGCTACACCTTC
CASSTKTGRVYGYTF
>TRBD1|TRBJ1-6|TRBV5-4|.
TGTGCCAGCAGCCTAAAGGACAGGGCCGTTGGTTCACCCCTCCACTTT
CASSLKDRAVGSPLHF
>TRBD1|TRBJ1-2|TRBV6-2/TRBV6-3|.
TGTGCCAGCAGTTATCCGCAGGGGGCCTACTATGGCTACACCTTC
CASSYPQGAYYGYTF
>.|TRBJ2-5|TRBV15|.
TGTGCCACCAGCAAGGGACGGCAAGAGACCCAGTACTTC
CATSKGRQETQYF
>.|TRBJ1-6|TRBV6-2/TRBV6-3|.
TGTGCCAGCAGCCCCGATCAACAGGGTTTTGGTACCTTCCGTTCACCCCTCCACTTT
CASSPDQQGFGTFRSPLHF
>.|TRBJ1-2|TRBV28|.
TGTGCCAGCACGTCAGGGGATAACTATGGCTACACCTTC
CASTSGDNYGYTF
>.|TRBJ1-1|TRBV29-1|.
TGCAGCGTTGAGGAGGTCAACACTGAAGCTTTCTTT
CSVEEVNTEAFF
>.|TRBJ2-3|TRBV21-1|.
TGTGCCAGCACCAGGGGGCGACGGGGCATAGATACGCAGTATTTT
CASTRGRRGIDTQYF
>.|TRBJ2-6|TRBV30|.
TGTGCCTGGAGTGTGGCAGTTGGGGCCAACGTCCTGACTTTC
CAWSVAVGANVLTF